The 10 T cell receptor beta chains given below trace back to one sample, sequenced in a study of T-cell reconstitution after alpha-beta-depleted transplantation in children. Unique molecular identifiers were incorporated when the TCRbeta library was constructed. In TCRdb, the PCR reads were re-called with MiXCR into one record per CDR3 protein. There are around 440,000 distinct CDR3 sequences in the sample; 8% to 11% occur only once, and 2% to 2.5% lies in the top ten. Here the sequenced sample was PBMCs, taken before TCRalphabeta/CD19-depleted stem cell transplant. Receptors were obtained from a child aged 2-15 years with inherited bone marrow failure, due to receive a stem cell transplant.

The rearrangement uses TRBV20-1 and TRBJ2-1, with TRBD1 matching over 7 bases. There are 17 residues in the CDR3. Germline V gene lookup returns CDR1 DFQATT and CDR2 SNEGSKA (reference sequence). With 1 base clipped from V and 3 bases from J, the junction kept 12 bases outside the gene matches. The CDR3, as DNA: TGCAGTGCTAGAGCTTCCTCGGGCAGGGGGATCTACAATGAGCAGTTCTTC. This codes for CSARASSGRGIYNEQFF.

This clonotype was seen more than once but under ten times. The V call is TRBV20-1, the J call TRBJ2-7, with no clear D. Trimming removed 6 bases from V and 4 bases from J, with 13 bases in between. CDR1 is DFQATT and CDR2 is SNEGSKA in the germline V gene (reference sequence). The CDR3 runs 12 residues. The CDR3, as DNA: TGCAGTGCCCCGACGGCGGCTTACGAGCAGTACTTC. Its translation is CSAPTAAYEQYF.

This clonotype was observed many times. The J gene is TRBJ2-5, the V gene TRBV28, with D possibly matching TRBD1 (5 bases). The CDR3 has 11 amino acids. The V gene lost 6 bases and the J gene lost 9 bases, with 11 bases spanning the gap. The germline CDR1 and CDR2 sequences are MDHEN and SYDVKM. The CDR3 DNA reads TGTGCCAGCAGATTCTTACAGGCCCAGTACTTC. Protein product: CASRFLQAQYF.

This clonotype was recorded at least ten times. The V call is TRBV5-1, the J call TRBJ2-7; D ambiguous. This CDR3 is 14 amino acids long. V dropped 3 bases and J dropped 1 base, with 11 bases sitting between them. CDR1 and CDR2 from the germline V gene are SGHRS and YFSETQ. CDR3 amino acids: CASSSLQESYEQYF. In DNA form, the CDR3 reads TGCGCCAGCAGCTCCCTCCAGGAATCCTACGAGCAGTACTTC.

Details on this clonotype: This may come from a read error, since a much larger clone is one base off. This CDR3 reads CASRDPGQGRKGLFF. CDR3 coding DNA: TGTGCCAGCAGGGACCCGGGACAGGGCCGGAAAGGGCTGTTTTTT. The chain joins TRBV28 to TRBJ1-4; 9 nucleotides line up with TRBD1. Germline CDR1 MDHEN, CDR2 SYDVKM. CDR3 length equals 15 residues. V lost 6 bases to trimming and J lost 14 bases; unmatched junction nucleotides: 16.

This clonotype was recorded many times. The J gene is TRBJ1-4, the V gene TRBV21-1. TRBV21-1 is marked as a pseudogene. CDR3 size: 18 residues. The CDR3 sequence is CASSKEGSSWGFGEKLFF. The CDR3 nucleotides are TGTGCCAGCAGCAAAGAGGGCTCCTCTTGGGGTTTTGGTGAAAAACTGTTTTTT.

This clonotype was observed at least ten times. The chain is built from TRBV7-9 and TRBJ2-3, with 10 bases aligning to TRBD1. Trimming cost V 5 bases and J 3 bases; bases outside gene matches: 5. The CDR3 covers 15 residues. Looked up from germline, CDR1 is SEHNR and CDR2 is FQNEAQ (reference sequence). The CDR3 spells CASSKTGGRTDTQYF. Here the CDR3 DNA reads TGTGCCAGCAGCAAGACAGGGGGCCGAACAGATACGCAGTATTTT.

A few counts support this clonotype. The chain recombines TRBV19 with TRBJ2-1; D unclear. Germline CDR1 is LNHDA and CDR2 is SQIVND (reference sequence). The length of the CDR3 is 13 residues. CDR3 in DNA: TGTTCTCATAATTGCACCCACAGCAATGAGCAGTTCTTC. Translated: CSHNCTHSNEQFF.

This clonotype showed up many times. J is TRBJ2-3 and V is TRBV4-3; maybe TRBD1 (6 bases). This CDR3 is 17 amino acids long. Germline V lookup: CDR1 LGHNA, CDR2 YSLEER. Trimming cost V 2 bases and J 0 bases, with 15 bases left between them. The CDR3 sequence is CASSQLTGLSSTDTQYF. The CDR3 DNA reads TGCGCCAGCAGCCAATTGACAGGACTTTCTAGCACAGATACGCAGTATTTT.

In its sample, this clonotype was seen many times. V is TRBV6-5 and J is TRBJ1-4, with 9 bases aligning to TRBD1. The V gene's germline CDR1 is MNHEY and CDR2 SVGAGI. The CDR3 contains 15 residues. Trimming removed 2 bases from V and 8 bases from J; junction bases left unmatched: 6. The CDR3: CASSYRTGVGEKLFF. CDR3 in DNA: TGTGCCAGCAGTTACCGGACAGGGGTCGGCGAAAAACTGTTTTTT.